These 16 T cell receptor beta chains originate from one sample sequenced in a study of siplizumab effects on memory and regulatory T cells. This table comes from immunoSEQ multiplex PCR, and its TCRdb copy is limited to in-frame clones, with some not included. The sample records about 100,000 clones, roughly 93% being singletons. The sample consisted of non-Treg CD4+ T cells sorted from blood. All receptors come from a human donor in good health.

The chain has TRBV5-6 and TRBJ1-3; 7 bases map to TRBD1. The germline V gene has CDR1 SGHDT and CDR2 YYEEEE. CDR3 length: 13 residues. V gave up 4 bases and J gave up 8 bases; unmatched junction bases: 6. The CDR3 loop is CASSDDREYTIYF. As DNA, the CDR3 is TGTGCCAGCAGCGACGACAGGGAGTACACCATATATTTT. The whole variable domain, remainder taken from reference TRBV5-6 and TRBJ1-3, is DAGVTQSPTHLIKTRGQQVTLRCSPKSGHDTVSWYQQALGQGPQFIFQYYEEEERQRGNFPDRFSGHQFPNYSSELNVNALLLGDSALYLCASSDDREYTIYFGEGSWLTVV.

The chain carries TRBV6-5 and TRBJ2-7, with TRBD1 as a possible D gene (5 bases). V gave up 2 bases and J gave up 1 base, with 9 bases separating them. From germline, CDR1 is MNHEY and CDR2 SVGAGI. CDR3 length: 14 amino acids. Here the CDR3 DNA reads TGTGCCAGCAGTTACGATCAGGGATCCTACGAGCAGTACTTC. Translating it yields CASSYDQGSYEQYF.

The CDR3 sequence is CASRKTGWDQPQHF. The CDR3 region has the DNA TGTGCCAGCAGAAAAACTGGCTGGGATCAGCCCCAGCATTTT. The V gene is TRBV6-1, the J gene TRBJ1-5; the D is unclear. The V gene's germline CDR1 is MNHNS and CDR2 SASEGT. V lost 6 bases to trimming and J lost 5 bases, with 14 bases between them. This CDR3 spans 14 amino acids.

The chain links TRBV7-6 to TRBJ2-2, with 8 bases aligning to TRBD2. Germline CDR1 reads SGHVS; CDR2 reads FNYEAQ. The CDR3 has 18 amino acids. Germline trimming cut 0 bases from V and 2 bases from J; bases unmatched to any gene: 8. CDR3 amino acids: CASSLAWVSGANTGELFF. Written as DNA, the CDR3 is TGTGCCAGCAGCTTAGCGTGGGTTAGCGGGGCAAACACCGGGGAGCTGTTTTTT.

CDR3 DNA: TGCAGCGTTGATGGGAGCTTCACCGGGGAGCTGTTTTTT. It is translated as CSVDGSFTGELFF. This chain joins TRBV29-1 and TRBJ2-2; D is possibly TRBD2 (5 bases). This CDR3 has 13 residues. CDR1 SQVTM and CDR2 ANQGSEA come from the germline V gene. The V end was cut by 3 bases, the J end by 4 bases, with 9 bases between.

The chain is built from TRBV11-3 and TRBJ2-7; TRBD2 matches 10 bases. Germline V gene lookup returns CDR1 SGHNT and CDR2 YENEEA. The V gene end was trimmed by 3 bases and the J gene end by 1 base; junction bases not matched to a gene: 9. This CDR3 is 17 amino acids long. DNA of the CDR3: TGTGCCAGCAGCTTTCATGGACTAGCGGAAACTTCCTACGAGCAGTACTTC. This gives the protein CASSFHGLAETSYEQYF.

V gene TRBV6-5 combines with J gene TRBJ1-2; D may be TRBD1 (6 bases). Germline CDR1 MNHEY, CDR2 SVGAGI. CDR3 length: 15 residues. The V gene lost 2 bases and the J gene lost 7 bases, with 17 bases spanning the gap. The CDR3 here is CASSYGGGVVFGYTF. CDR3 in DNA: TGTGCCAGCAGTTACGGTGGGGGCGTAGTGTTTGGCTACACCTTC.

The chain carries TRBV7-8 and TRBJ2-2, with a possible D match to TRBD2 (5 bases). V lost 1 base, J lost 5 bases, and 14 bases lay in between. Germline CDR1 SGHVS, CDR2 FQNEAQ. This CDR3 spans 16 amino acids. The CDR3 DNA reads as TGTGCCAGCAGCTTAGTATCCGGGGTGAGGACCGGGGAGCTGTTTTTT. This codes for CASSLVSGVRTGELFF.

The chain is built from TRBV28 and TRBJ2-2; 9 nucleotides agree with TRBD2. V shed 2 bases and J 1 base; nucleotides not matched to a gene: 2. Germline assignment: CDR1 MDHEN and CDR2 SYDVKM. The length of the CDR3 is 16 residues. CDR3 residues: CASSLSGGMNTGELFF. CDR3 nucleotide sequence: TGTGCCAGCAGTTTAAGCGGGGGGATGAACACCGGGGAGCTGTTTTTT.

The chain carries TRBV7-3 and TRBJ2-3; the D gene is possibly TRBD1 (6 bases). The germline V gene encodes CDR1 SGHTA and CDR2 FQGTGA. The CDR3 is made up of 14 amino acids. V was pared by 4 bases and J by 4 bases, with 12 bases between. As DNA, the CDR3 is TGTGCCAGCAGCTCTAAGGACAGACCAGATACGCAGTATTTT. Its translation is CASSSKDRPDTQYF.

The rearrangement joins TRBV15 to TRBJ2-3; D not certain. In germline, CDR1 is LNHNV, CDR2 YYDKDF (reference sequence). The CDR3 spans 19 residues. V was cut by 0 bases and J by 0 bases, with 19 bases left in between. CDR3 bases: TGTGCCACCAGCAGAGATCTAATAAATCTTTACGAGAGCACAGATACGCAGTATTTT. It yields the protein CATSRDLINLYESTDTQYF.

The chain recombines TRBV19 with TRBJ2-3; 7 bases are a match to TRBD2. The CDR3 contains 17 residues. Losses at the gene ends were 4 bases for V and 2 bases for J; bases not matched to a gene: 12. CDR1 LNHDA and CDR2 SQIVND come from the germline V gene (reference sequence). As DNA, the CDR3 is TGTGCCAGTAGTACCCGGTTGCTAGCGGAAACCACAGATACGCAGTATTTT. It is translated as CASSTRLLAETTDTQYF.

V is TRBV19 and J is TRBJ2-7, with D maybe TRBD2 (6 bases). This CDR3 region has 15 residues. In germline, CDR1 is LNHDA, CDR2 SQIVND (reference sequence). V lost 3 bases, J lost 0 bases, and 12 bases lay in between. CDR3: CASSIRVGSSYEQYF. The CDR3 DNA reads TGTGCCAGTAGTATTCGAGTCGGGAGCTCCTACGAGCAGTACTTC.

The genes are TRBV7-3 and TRBJ2-4, with D possibly being TRBD1 (5 bases). The CDR3 spans 15 residues. Germline assignment: CDR1 SGHTA and CDR2 FQGTGA. The V gene lost 5 bases and the J gene lost 2 bases, with 13 bases spanning the gap. CDR3 in DNA: TGTGCCAGCAGCCTGATTCAGGGTCCCAAAAACATTCAGTACTTC. Protein sequence: CASSLIQGPKNIQYF. Variable domain in full (rest from reference TRBV7-3 and TRBJ2-4): GAGVSQTPSNKVTEKGKYVELRCDPISGHTALYWYRQSLGQGPEFLIYFQGTGAADDSGLPNDRFFAVRPEGSVSTLKIQRTERGDSAVYLCASSLIQGPKNIQYFGAGTRLSVL.

This clone was detected once. This chain joins TRBV19 and TRBJ2-3; 11 bases map to TRBD2. There are 17 residues in the CDR3. V lost 4 bases to trimming and J lost 1 base; unmatched junction nucleotides: 7. Per the germline V gene, CDR1 is LNHDA and CDR2 is SQIVND (reference sequence). CDR3 sequence: CASSSLVLAGGTDTQYF. The DNA of the CDR3 is TGTGCCAGTAGTAGTCTGGTACTAGCGGGAGGCACAGATACGCAGTATTTT.

The V gene is TRBV5-6, the J gene TRBJ2-7; D is unresolved. Trimming took off 4 bases at V and 2 bases at J, with 7 bases between the two ends. Germline values: CDR1 SGHDT, CDR2 YYEEEE. The CDR3 consists of 12 residues. CDR3 nucleotides: TGTGCCAGCAGCGCCGAGCCCTACGAGCAGTACTTC. Protein product: CASSAEPYEQYF.